A single sample is the source of the 13 T cell receptor beta chains below, sequenced in a study of human T cells and chemical hapten exposure. MiXCR, run by TCRdb on the RACE reads, gives a single entry per CDR3 protein. Of 70,000 to 90,000 distinct CDR3 sequences in the sample, roughly 10% were seen once. As for time point: patch test 2, 6 weeks after DPC sensitization. Treatment indicated: therapeutic diphenylcyclopropenone sensitization with weekly scalp DPC. Sample: whole blood, taken in connection with sensitization to the hapten diphenylcyclopropenone (DPC). The source is a woman aged 50 to 60 with alopecia areata. Some clones in this sample may be carry-over from other donors' samples.

Only a few counts were recorded for this clonotype. The chain links TRBV12-3 or TRBV12-4 to TRBJ2-3; the D is unclear. The ends were cut back, 4 bases at V and 3 bases at J, with 17 bases in the middle. CDR3 length: 16 amino acids. The CDR3 sequence is CASSSKLSVITDTQYF. CDR3 sequence (DNA): TGTGCCAGCAGTTCCAAACTCAGCGTTATAACAGATACGCAGTATTTT.

The table lists this clonotype with many counts. V gene TRBV28 combines with J gene TRBJ2-7; 11 nucleotides align to TRBD2. Germline V gene sequence: CDR1 MDHEN, CDR2 SYDVKM. J lost 6 bases, V lost 5 bases, and 9 bases had no gene match. The CDR3 runs 15 residues. The CDR3 here is CASSPLAGGPFEQYF. CDR3 DNA sequence: TGTGCCAGCAGTCCATTAGCGGGAGGGCCCTTCGAGCAGTACTTC.

This clonotype has a count of ten or more. The chain uses TRBV2 and TRBJ2-5; 9 nucleotides agree with TRBD1. Germline V CDR1 and CDR2: SNHLY, FYNNEI. This CDR3 contains 17 residues. Trimming removed 6 bases from V and 2 bases from J; junction bases left unmatched: 13. CDR3 bases: TGTGCCAGCAGGGAGGCCCTGGGACAGGGAACTCAAGAGACCCAGTACTTC. Protein product: CASREALGQGTQETQYF.

Many counts were recorded for this clonotype. In DNA form, the CDR3 reads TGTGCCGGATCCCTGGGGAATCTAGCGGGAGGCACAGATACGCAGTATTTT. Translating it yields CAGSLGNLAGGTDTQYF. V usage is TRBV28 and J usage is TRBJ2-3, with 10 bases that match TRBD2. V gave up 11 bases and J gave up 1 base; unmatched junction bases: 15. Germline V gene lookup returns CDR1 MDHEN and CDR2 SYDVKM. This CDR3 is 17 amino acids long.

This clonotype was counted a few times. The V and J genes are TRBV18 and TRBJ1-5; D unclear. The V end was cut by 3 bases, the J end by 0 bases, with 6 bases between. The CDR3 loop spans 14 amino acids. Germline V gene lookup returns CDR1 KGHSH and CDR2 LQKENI. CDR3 in DNA: TGTGCCAGCTCACCGGGCAATAGCAATCAGCCCCAGCATTTT. Amino acid sequence: CASSPGNSNQPQHF.

The sample holds many counts of this clonotype. The DNA for the CDR3 is TGTGCCAGCAGCCAAGAAGGACAGACGAACACTGAAGCTTTCTTT. It is translated as CASSQEGQTNTEAFF. V is TRBV14 and J is TRBJ1-1; D perhaps matches TRBD1 (6 bases). V gave up 0 bases and J gave up 1 base, with 9 bases separating them. The germline CDR1 and CDR2 sequences are SGHDN and FVKESK. The CDR3 runs to 15 residues.

This clonotype was observed at least ten times. The V gene is TRBV28, the J gene TRBJ2-7; 8 positions agree with TRBD1. This CDR3 region has 15 residues. The ends lost 1 base at V and 2 bases at J; junction bases unmatched: 4. Germline lookup yields CDR1 MDHEN and CDR2 SYDVKM. The CDR3 region has the DNA TGTGCCAGCAGTTTATCCGGGACAGGTACCTACGAGCAGTACTTC. Translated: CASSLSGTGTYEQYF.

The CDR3 DNA is TGTGCCAGCAGCCAAGACTCCCTTTGGCTAGCGAAAGAGACCCAGTACTTC. Amino acids: CASSQDSLWLAKETQYF. This sequence joins TRBV14 and TRBJ2-5, with a possible D match to TRBD2 (6 bases). This CDR3 region has 17 residues. Germline lookup yields CDR1 SGHDN and CDR2 FVKESK. Trimming removed 0 bases from V and 3 bases from J, with 17 bases in between.

A remark on this clonotype: A much larger clone lies a single base off, so this may be a read error. The rearrangement uses TRBV10-2 and TRBJ2-1, with 9 nucleotides matching TRBD2. Looked up from germline, CDR1 is WSHSY and CDR2 is SAAADI. J was trimmed by 9 bases and V by 6 bases; bases with no gene match: 15. The CDR3 spans 16 residues. CDR3 loop: CASRVLGSGSAGEQFF. As DNA, the CDR3 is TGCGCCAGCAGGGTTCTCGGTAGCGGGAGTGCGGGTGAGCAGTTCTTC.

This clonotype was counted at least ten times. The V gene is TRBV2, the J gene TRBJ2-1; TRBD2 agrees at 12 bases. Germline CDR1 and CDR2: SNHLY and FYNNEI. This CDR3 has 14 residues. V trimming: 7 bases; J trimming: 7 bases; junction bases outside the gene matches: 5. As DNA, the CDR3 is TGTGCCAGCACCCGACTAGCGGGAGTTAATGAGCAGTTCTTC. Translation: CASTRLAGVNEQFF.

This clonotype was found a few times. Written as DNA, the CDR3 is TGTGCCAGCAGTTTAGGGCGTGGCGGTGAGCAGTTCTTC. This codes for CASSLGRGGEQFF. The J gene is TRBJ2-1, the V gene TRBV28; D is uncertain. CDR3 size: 13 residues. The germline V and J ends were trimmed by 2 bases and 9 bases, with 11 bases remaining between them. Germline V gene lookup returns CDR1 MDHEN and CDR2 SYDVKM.

The chain couples TRBV5-1 to TRBJ2-2; 10 bases are a match to TRBD1. The V and J ends lost 4 bases and 6 bases, in that order; junction bases with no gene match: 3. The CDR3 totals 14 residues. In germline, CDR1 is SGHRS, CDR2 YFSETQ. The CDR3 DNA reads as TGCGCCAGCAGCGCCGGGACAGGGGCCGGGGAGCTGTTTTTT. It codes for CASSAGTGAGELFF. Complete variable domain (other parts from reference TRBV5-1 and TRBJ2-2): KAGVTQTPRYLIKTRGQQVTLSCSPISGHRSVSWYQQTPGQGLQFLFEYFSETQRNKGNFPGRFSGRQFSNSRSEMNVSTLELGDSALYLCASSAGTGAGELFFGEGSRLTVL.

This clonotype has a handful of counts. J is TRBJ1-1 and V is TRBV29-1; 7 bases map to TRBD1. The CDR3 extends over 16 amino acids. Germline assignment: CDR1 SQVTM and CDR2 ANQGSEA. Unmatched junction bases numbered 12, after V lost 4 bases and J lost 1 base. The CDR3 DNA is TGCAGCGTTGTACTTCGAGGGGGCGGACAGAACACTGAAGCTTTCTTT. Its translation: CSVVLRGGGQNTEAFF.